Each of the 9 T cell receptor beta chains below was sequenced from the same sample in a study of CD8+CD57+ T cells in acquired aplastic anemia. Sequenced patients had shown CD8+CD57+ cell expansion by flow cytometry. Profiling of TCR beta VDJ combinations and CDR3 sequences used genomic DNA as template. TCRdb re-called the reads through MiXCR, storing one row per CDR3 protein. Of about 150,000 distinct CDR3 sequences in the sample, about 48% were seen once. Sequences were obtained from sorted CD4+, CD8+, or CD8+CD57+ T cells (not recorded which) from PBMCs. These receptors were obtained from a human donor with aplastic anemia.

The gene calls are TRBV20-1 and TRBJ1-1, with unresolved D. Trimming took 5 bases from V and 1 from J, leaving 11 bases between them. Germline-derived CDR1 and CDR2 are DFQATT and SNEGSKA (reference sequence). The CDR3 consists of 13 residues. CDR3 loop: CSARARRNTEAFF. In DNA, the CDR3 is TGCAGTGCTCGCGCCAGGAGGAACACTGAAGCTTTCTTT.

This clonotype has a handful of counts. A much more abundant neighbour one base away suggests this may be a read error. As the CDR3 is not closed by the conserved phenylalanine or tryptophan, this likely results from a read error. This rearrangement joins TRBV20-1 to TRBJ2-7; D ambiguous. V shed 1 base and J shed 0 bases, with 10 bases lying between them. The CDR3 contains 14 residues. In germline, CDR1 is DFQATT, CDR2 SNEGSKA (reference sequence). The CDR3 region has the DNA TGCAGTGCTAGAGCCCGGACCTCCTCCTACGAGCAGTACCTC. Residues: CSARARTSSYEQYL.

The J gene is TRBJ2-7, the V gene TRBV24-1, with a tentative D call TRBD2 (5 bases). This CDR3 is built from 13 residues. Germline-derived CDR1 and CDR2 are KGHDR and SFDVKD. V was trimmed by 4 bases and J by 7 bases, leaving 13 bases between them. The CDR3 protein is CATSDGEWREQYF. In DNA form, the CDR3 reads TGTGCCACCAGTGACGGGGAGTGGAGGGAGCAGTACTTC.

This clonotype has a count of ten or more. The chain employs TRBV19 and TRBJ1-5, with D tentatively TRBD1 (5 bases). Trimming took off 3 bases at V and 9 bases at J, with 12 bases between the two ends. Germline lookup yields CDR1 LNHDA and CDR2 SQIVND (reference sequence). The CDR3 has 13 residues. CDR3 in amino acids: CASSMGPPGPQHF. Here the CDR3 DNA reads TGTGCCAGTAGTATGGGACCCCCGGGGCCCCAGCATTTT.

The rearrangement uses TRBV6-1 and TRBJ1-6, with D hard to call. The germline CDR1 and CDR2 sequences are MNHNS and SASEGT. The CDR3 runs to 13 residues. Trimming stripped 8 bases from V and 7 bases from J, with 12 bases between. The CDR3 region is CASSPGENSPLHF. CDR3 DNA: TGTGCCAGCTCCCCCGGGGAGAATTCACCCCTCCACTTT.

This clonotype was counted at least ten times. V is TRBV20-1 and J is TRBJ2-1; TRBD2 aligns across 11 bases. V lost 2 bases and J lost 1; bases outside the gene matches: 16. The CDR3 sequence is 20 residues long. The germline gives CDR1 DFQATT, CDR2 SNEGSKA (reference sequence). The CDR3 DNA is TGCAGTGCTAGACTAGTCTTAGCGGGGGGGCCGATAATATCCTACAATGAGCAGTTCTTC. Encoded protein: CSARLVLAGGPIISYNEQFF.

Many counts were recorded for this clonotype. V is TRBV3-1 and J is TRBJ1-1; possible D gene TRBD1, 6 bases. V lost 0 bases and J 3 bases, leaving 11 bases between the germline ends. The CDR3 totals 15 residues. Germline loops: CDR1 LGHDT, CDR2 YNNKEL (reference sequence). CDR3 region: CASSQDQGWDTEAFF. The DNA of the CDR3 is TGTGCCAGCAGCCAAGACCAGGGGTGGGACACTGAAGCTTTCTTT.

This clonotype was seen repeatedly, ten times or more. The chain employs TRBV19 and TRBJ1-3, with 9 nucleotides matching TRBD1. The CDR3 runs to 18 residues. V gave up 0 bases and J gave up 4 bases; unmatched junction bases: 10. Germline lookup yields CDR1 LNHDA and CDR2 SQIVND (reference sequence). Here the CDR3 reads CASSIEPWDRESGNTIYF. The DNA of the CDR3 is TGTGCCAGTAGTATAGAACCCTGGGACAGGGAATCCGGAAACACCATATATTTT. The complete variable domain, with remaining parts taken from reference TRBV19 and TRBJ1-3, reads DGGITQSPKYLFRKEGQNVTLSCEQNLNHDAMYWYRQDPGQGLRLIYYSQIVNDFQKGDIAEGYSVSREKKESFPLTVTSAQKNPTAFYLCASSIEPWDRESGNTIYFGEGSWLTVV.

Concerning this clonotype itself: It may be a read error: a sequence one base away is much more abundant. The chain links TRBV6-1 to TRBJ1-5; no firm D call. V lost 1 base, J lost 0 bases, and 10 bases lay in between. The CDR3 totals 16 residues. CDR1 is MNHNS, CDR2 SASEGT, per germline. The CDR3 sequence is CASSEGFQCSNQPQHF. The CDR3, as DNA: TGTGCCAGCAGTGAAGGCTTTCAGTGTAGCAATCAGCCCCAGCATTTT.